This T cell receptor beta chain was sequenced during a study of beta chain features in type 1 diabetes. The isolated RNA, all of it, was reverse transcribed, so expressed TCRB transcripts were what got sequenced. Only in-frame clones appear in the TCRdb table, and some are missing; sequencing was by immunoSEQ multiplex PCR. This sample has 600,000 to 700,000 clones, with roughly 13% found just once. V dropped 6 bases and J dropped 10 bases, with 18 bases sitting between them. CDR1 is SEHNR and CDR2 is FQNEAQ in the germline V gene (reference sequence). The CDR3 covers 14 residues. This clone has only a few counts. Antigen unknown. Notes on the study in general: Moderate yet significant TCRB CDR3 shortening was seen in Type 1 diabetes patients in all four CD4+ subsets.

This clonotype originated in a young man with type 1 diabetes. Input material: naive CD4+ T cells from blood. V usage is TRBV7-9 and J usage is TRBJ1-4; possibly TRBD1 for D (5 bases). The CDR3 DNA follows: TGTGCCAGCAGTAAACAGGACGATGGTGGAAAACTGTTTTTT. Translated: CASSKQDDGGKLFF.